Each of the 2 T cell receptor beta chains below was sequenced from the same sample in a study of vaccination and CD4 T cells after COVID-19. At the Johns Hopkins FTIC core, DNA taken from cultured CD4+ T cells was sequenced by way of the Oncomine TCR Beta short-read assay. Each CDR3 protein is one row after TCRdb ran MiXCR on the PCR reads. This table has about 18,000 distinct CDR3 sequences, around 59% appearing once. The treatment is: approximately nine-day PBMC culture with coronavirus spike peptide pools or control peptides (ViraFEST assay). These receptors' antigens are unknown. Input material: CD4+ T cells from blood, cultured in vitro. These receptors were collected from a human donor who had recovered from COVID-19.

J is TRBJ2-3 and V is TRBV2; a weak D match, TRBD2 (6 bases). V lost 6 bases to trimming and J lost 5 bases, with 15 bases between them. CDR1 is SNHLY, CDR2 FYNNEI, per germline. CDR3 size: 14 residues. CDR3 in amino acids: CASRWTARGDTQYF. The CDR3 DNA sequence: TGTGCCAGCAGATGGACGGCGCGGGGAGATACGCAGTATTTT.

This chain joins TRBV2 and TRBJ2-1; TRBD1 is a possible D gene (5 bases). This CDR3 is built from 13 residues. CDR1 and CDR2 (germline): SNHLY, FYNNEI. The V gene lost 6 bases and the J gene lost 9 bases, with 15 bases spanning the gap. Here the CDR3 DNA reads TGTGCCAGCAGGTATACTTGGGGCGGTGAGCAGTTCTTC. Residues: CASRYTWGGEQFF.